This entry is about one TCR beta chain. Its antigen is still unknown. This sample was taken from a study of OX40 agonist ivuxolimab in advanced cancers. Findings of the study overall: Compared with CD4+, CD8+ T cells on average had more expanded clones.

CDR3 length equals 16 residues. Germline V gene sequence: CDR1 SGHTA, CDR2 FQGTGA. With 0 bases removed from V and 0 bases from J, the gap between germline ends came to 12 bases. Some clones are missing from TCRdb's copy, which holds only in-frame ones; the method was immunoSEQ multiplex PCR. The table shows 100,000 to 150,000 clones, with 85% to 95% occurring only once. The sequence was obtained from an adult with an advanced solid tumor such as melanoma, head and neck, liver or kidney cancer. The sample in question was CD4+ or CD8+ T cells sorted from blood, obtained in a trial of the OX40 agonist ivuxolimab. This rearrangement joins TRBV7-3 to TRBJ2-7; D could derive from TRBD1 or TRBD2 (5 bases each). The CDR3 loop reads CASSLTGTVPSYEQYF. In DNA form, the CDR3 reads TGTGCCAGCAGCTTAACGGGGACGGTTCCCTCCTACGAGCAGTACTTC. Full variable domain (outside the CDR3, taken from reference TRBV7-3 and TRBJ2-7): GAGVSQTPSNKVTEKGKYVELRCDPISGHTALYWYRQSLGQGPEFLIYFQGTGAADDSGLPNDRFFAVRPEGSVSTLKIQRTERGDSAVYLCASSLTGTVPSYEQYFGPGTRLTVT.